A selection of T cell receptor beta chains follows, all from one sample in a study of blood T cell repertoires in COVID-19. Produced via immunoSEQ multiplex PCR; TCRdb's table is partial and in-frame only. The sample includes more than 85,000 clones, about 85% seen only once; the top ten take 35% to 40%. The sample comprised peripheral blood. These receptors came from a man older than 75 with acute or convalescent COVID-19. Both conserved end residues are trimmed from each CDR3.

V gene: TRBV5-1; J gene: TRBJ2-7; CDR3 protein: ASSLVSSRPTSGEQY
V gene: TRBV4-1; J gene: TRBJ2-5; CDR3 protein: ASSPSTSGSLAQY
V gene: TRBV18; J gene: TRBJ2-5; CDR3 protein: ASSPTYGETQY
V gene: TRBV6-4; J gene: TRBJ2-1; CDR3 protein: ASSVLAGVGEQF
V gene: TRBV24-1; J gene: TRBJ2-3; CDR3 protein: ATSGERDTQY
V gene: TRBV19; J gene: TRBJ2-7; CDR3 protein: ASSIEGTGIDEQY
V gene: TRBV6-1; J gene: TRBJ1-3; CDR3 protein: ASSEVGTPVGNTIY
V gene: TRBV19; J gene: TRBJ2-7; CDR3 protein: ASSPRGLAGVPEQY
V gene: TRBV2; J gene: TRBJ2-7; CDR3 protein: ASSEKTSGYSYEQY
V gene: TRBV21-1; J gene: TRBJ1-1; CDR3 protein: ASSKVQGGGCTEAF
V gene: TRBV27; J gene: TRBJ2-1; CDR3 protein: ASSRVGVAGQYNEQF
V gene: TRBV15; J gene: TRBJ1-2; CDR3 protein: ATSRDSFAELGVGYT
V gene: TRBV9; J gene: TRBJ1-4; CDR3 protein: ASSVGLKTNEKLF
V gene: TRBV27; J gene: TRBJ2-2; CDR3 protein: ASSLAGGTGELF
V gene: TRBV7-3; J gene: TRBJ2-6; CDR3 protein: ASSFLGQGTSGANVLT
V gene: TRBV10-1; J gene: TRBJ2-3; CDR3 protein: ASSESTLARPTDTQY
V gene: TRBV2; J gene: TRBJ1-4; CDR3 protein: ASSESVVSELF
V gene: TRBV2; J gene: TRBJ1-5; CDR3 protein: ASSDGGGWEPQH
V gene: TRBV10-3; J gene: TRBJ2-5; CDR3 protein: AISGTGGETQY
V gene: TRBV19; J gene: TRBJ2-7; CDR3 protein: ASTMTTGAAYEQY
V gene: TRBV7-3; J gene: TRBJ2-5; CDR3 protein: ASSRRRDETQY
V gene: TRBV6-6; J gene: TRBJ1-1; CDR3 protein: ASRSDRNTEAF
V gene: TRBV30; J gene: TRBJ1-6; CDR3 protein: AWSVPNVAGLDSPLH
V gene: TRBV5-6; J gene: TRBJ1-5; CDR3 protein: ASSLGPDRYNQPQH
V gene: TRBV9; J gene: TRBJ2-2; CDR3 protein: ASSALDRGRNTGELF
V gene: TRBV5-4; J gene: TRBJ2-7; CDR3 protein: ASSRDIHEQY
V gene: TRBV11-3; J gene: TRBJ2-7; CDR3 protein: ASSSLYEQY
V gene: TRBV6-5; J gene: TRBJ1-2; CDR3 protein: ASRAQAYYGYT
V gene: TRBV9; J gene: TRBJ2-7; CDR3 protein: ASSVESGRQY
V gene: TRBV6-5; J gene: TRBJ2-7; CDR3 protein: ASSYSNQGSYEQY
V gene: TRBV20-1; J gene: TRBJ2-7; CDR3 protein: SVGGRYEQY
V gene: TRBV18; J gene: TRBJ2-3; CDR3 protein: ASSPKGDLDTQY
V gene: TRBV19; J gene: TRBJ1-4; CDR3 protein: ASSLNRGSSEKLF
V gene: TRBV19; J gene: TRBJ2-1; CDR3 protein: ATRSGRVAYNEQF
V gene: TRBV20-1; J gene: TRBJ1-2; CDR3 protein: SASTIGGQGTNEYGYT
V gene: TRBV14; J gene: TRBJ1-1; CDR3 protein: ASSQDPPGLAEAF
V gene: TRBV11-2; J gene: TRBJ1-5; CDR3 protein: ASSLTTGGGQPQH
V gene: TRBV11-1; J gene: TRBJ2-7; CDR3 protein: ASSYLRTYEQY
V gene: TRBV19; J gene: TRBJ2-1; CDR3 protein: ASSPRTGGAYNEQF
V gene: TRBV19; J gene: TRBJ1-3; CDR3 protein: ASTIYPRDRGNTIY
V gene: TRBV6-5; J gene: TRBJ1-5; CDR3 protein: ASRQINSNQPQH
V gene: TRBV6-2/TRBV6-3; J gene: TRBJ1-6; CDR3 protein: ASSSRLSSYNSPLH
V gene: TRBV7-2; J gene: TRBJ2-7; CDR3 protein: ASSLAPGHLSYEQY
V gene: TRBV7-3; J gene: TRBJ2-2; CDR3 protein: ASSLHGRLTGELF
V gene: TRBV19; J gene: TRBJ2-3; CDR3 protein: ASSIEAQTTDTQY
V gene: TRBV29-1; J gene: TRBJ2-1; CDR3 protein: SVVGLFNEQF
V gene: TRBV3-1/TRBV3-2; J gene: TRBJ1-2; CDR3 protein: ASSRQIGGFDGYT
V gene: TRBV4-3; J gene: TRBJ1-3; CDR3 protein: ASSPSTAGNTIY
V gene: TRBV29-1; J gene: TRBJ1-1; CDR3 protein: SACTGVVGTEAF
V gene: TRBV11-2; J gene: TRBJ2-1; CDR3 protein: ASSLGIGAGVLNEQF